This T cell receptor (beta chain) was identified in a study of technical replicates of blood from a handful of donors. Repertoires were generated with immunoSEQ multiplex PCR, while TCRdb's copy carries only in-frame clones and drops some. The profile covers roughly 70,000 clones, with under 98% appearing a single time and about 0.26% taken by the ten largest. Germline lookup yields CDR1 SGDLS and CDR2 YYNGEE. CDR3 length equals 16 residues. V was trimmed by 3 bases and J by 4 bases, leaving 19 bases between them. This chain joins TRBV9 and TRBJ2-5; perhaps TRBD1 as D (6 bases). The sequencing input was T cells isolated from PBMCs. The sequence was obtained from a human donor in good health. Here the CDR3 reads CASSGGGGHRGETQYF. CDR3 bases: TGTGCCAGCAGCGGAGGGGGTGGACATAGGGGAGAGACCCAGTACTTC. The full variable domain, with the rest looked up from reference TRBV9 and TRBJ2-5, is DSGVTQTPKHLITATGQRVTLRCSPRSGDLSVYWYQQSLDQGLQFLIQYYNGEERAKGNILERFSAQQFPDLHSELNLSSLELGDSALYFCASSGGGGHRGETQYFGPGTRLLVL.